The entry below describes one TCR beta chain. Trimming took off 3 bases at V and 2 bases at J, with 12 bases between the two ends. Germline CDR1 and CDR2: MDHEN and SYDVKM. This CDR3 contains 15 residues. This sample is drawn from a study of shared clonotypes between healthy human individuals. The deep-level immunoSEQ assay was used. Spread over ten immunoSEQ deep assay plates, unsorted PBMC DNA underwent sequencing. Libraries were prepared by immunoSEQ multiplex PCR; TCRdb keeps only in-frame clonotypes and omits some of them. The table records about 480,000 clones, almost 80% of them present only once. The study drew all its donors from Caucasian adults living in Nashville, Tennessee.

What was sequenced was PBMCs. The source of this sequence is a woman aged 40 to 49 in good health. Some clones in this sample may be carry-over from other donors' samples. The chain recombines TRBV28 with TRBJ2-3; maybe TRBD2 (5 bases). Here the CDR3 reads CASSFGSGYTDTQYF. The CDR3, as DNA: TGTGCCAGCAGTTTTGGGAGCGGTTACACAGATACGCAGTATTTT.